The present T cell receptor (beta chain) was sequenced within a study of blood T cell repertoires in COVID-19. Study context: Collection of acute and convalescent COVID-19 samples took place in the United States, Italy and Spain.

CDR1 is GTSNPN, CDR2 SVGIG, per germline (reference sequence). The V gene end was trimmed by 3 bases and the J gene end by 7 bases; junction bases not matched to a gene: 9. The CDR3 contains 14 residues. Per the authors' pipeline: Reference gene primer amplification gave estimated nucleated cell counts. Only in-frame clones appear in the TCRdb table, and some are missing; sequencing was by immunoSEQ multiplex PCR. The D gene and trimming were derived from the DNA, and the V and J assignments and clone size from that table. The sample shows roughly 220,000 clones, approximately 83% of them seen only once.

This TCR was recovered from a woman aged 55-70 years with acute or convalescent COVID-19. Sequenced input: peripheral blood. The chain joins TRBV30 to TRBJ1-2, with 9 bases lining up with TRBD1. CDR3 sequence: CAWRLGQGELGYTF. DNA of the CDR3: TGTGCCTGGAGGTTGGGACAGGGAGAACTTGGCTACACCTTC.